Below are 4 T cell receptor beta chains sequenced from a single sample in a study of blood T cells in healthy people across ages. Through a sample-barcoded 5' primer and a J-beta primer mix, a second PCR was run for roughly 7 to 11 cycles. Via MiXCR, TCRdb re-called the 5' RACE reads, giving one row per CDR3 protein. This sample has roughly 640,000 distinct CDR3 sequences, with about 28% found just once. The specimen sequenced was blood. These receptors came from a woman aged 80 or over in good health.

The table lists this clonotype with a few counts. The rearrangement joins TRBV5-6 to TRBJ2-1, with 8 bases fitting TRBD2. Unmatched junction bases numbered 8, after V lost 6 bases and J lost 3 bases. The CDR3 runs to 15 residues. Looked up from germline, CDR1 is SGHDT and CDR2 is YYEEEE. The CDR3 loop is CASTRRSGGYNEQFF. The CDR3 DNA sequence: TGTGCCAGCACCCGACGGAGCGGGGGCTACAATGAGCAGTTCTTC.

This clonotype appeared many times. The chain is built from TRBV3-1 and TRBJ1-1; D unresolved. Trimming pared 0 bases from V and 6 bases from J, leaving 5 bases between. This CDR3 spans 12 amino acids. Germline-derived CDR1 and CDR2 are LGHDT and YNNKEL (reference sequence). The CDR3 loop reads CASSQDRAEAFF. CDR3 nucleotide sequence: TGTGCCAGCAGCCAAGACCGGGCTGAAGCTTTCTTT.

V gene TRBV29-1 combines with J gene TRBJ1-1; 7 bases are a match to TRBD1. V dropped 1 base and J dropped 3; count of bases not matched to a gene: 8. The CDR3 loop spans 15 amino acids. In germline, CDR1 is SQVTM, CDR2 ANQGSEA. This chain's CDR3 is CSVEGGRGADTEAFF. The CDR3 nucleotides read TGCAGCGTTGAAGGGGGCAGGGGGGCGGACACTGAAGCTTTCTTT.

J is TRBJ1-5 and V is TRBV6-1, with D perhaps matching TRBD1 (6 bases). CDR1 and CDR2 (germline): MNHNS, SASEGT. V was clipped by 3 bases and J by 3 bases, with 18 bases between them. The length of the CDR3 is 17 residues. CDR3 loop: CASSDRTVTINNQPQHF. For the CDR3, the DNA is TGTGCCAGCAGTGACCGGACAGTCACTATCAACAATCAGCCCCAGCATTTT.